These 24 T cell receptor beta chains came from one sample sequenced in a study of blood T cells in healthy people across ages. A sample-barcoded 5' primer and a J-beta primer mix were used in a second PCR of about 7 to 12 cycles. Via MiXCR, TCRdb re-called the 5' RACE reads, giving one row per CDR3 protein. Of fewer than 700,000 distinct CDR3 sequences in the sample, approximately 40% were seen once. Source material: blood. These receptors were collected from an elderly man in good health.

This chain joins TRBV9 and TRBJ1-1, with TRBD1 matching 7 bases. Germline trimming cut 1 base from V and 1 base from J; bases unmatched to any gene: 4. The V gene's germline CDR1 is SGDLS and CDR2 YYNGEE. This CDR3 contains 15 residues. CDR3 nucleotide sequence: TGTGCCAGCAGCGTATCGACAGGGAGGAACACTGAAGCTTTCTTT. This encodes CASSVSTGRNTEAFF.

The gene calls are TRBV25-1 and TRBJ1-4, with TRBD1 matching over 8 bases. Germline assignment: CDR1 MGHDK and CDR2 SYGVNS. CDR3 length equals 11 residues. The V segment lost 4 bases and the J segment 12 bases; nucleotides outside the gene matches: 1. In nucleotides, the CDR3 is TGTGCCAGCAGTGGACAGGGGCAACTGTTTTTT. This encodes CASSGQGQLFF.

The V and J genes are TRBV20-1 and TRBJ2-2, with D possibly being TRBD1 or TRBD2 (5 bases each). Germline values: CDR1 DFQATT, CDR2 SNEGSKA (reference sequence). The CDR3 runs 17 residues. V was clipped by 3 bases and J by 0 bases, with 17 bases between them. The CDR3 nucleotides read TGCAGTGCTAGCCGGGACCTAACGGCGTCGAACACCGGGGAGCTGTTTTTT. This gives the protein CSASRDLTASNTGELFF.

This clonotype was counted at least ten times. The chain has TRBV28 and TRBJ2-7; D is tentatively TRBD1 or TRBD2 (5 bases each). Germline V lookup: CDR1 MDHEN, CDR2 SYDVKM. The V and J ends lost 1 base and 4 bases respectively, with 8 bases between them. The CDR3 has 13 residues. CDR3 sequence reads: CASSLSGTYEQYF. The CDR3 DNA reads TGTGCCAGCAGTTTATCAGGGACGTACGAGCAGTACTTC.

V gene TRBV28 combines with J gene TRBJ1-2, with TRBD1 matching over 7 bases. The CDR3 length is 14 residues. Germline CDR1 MDHEN, CDR2 SYDVKM. Losses at the gene ends were 6 bases for V and 4 bases for J; bases not matched to a gene: 8. This CDR3 is CASSPRQGVYGYTF. CDR3 DNA sequence: TGTGCCAGCAGCCCCCGACAGGGTGTCTATGGCTACACCTTC.

With respect to this clonotype: The junction shows a germline mismatch at one end, possibly a read error. The rearrangement joins TRBV7-2 to TRBJ2-5; 11 nucleotides align to TRBD2. The CDR3 is made up of 19 amino acids. The germline CDR1 and CDR2 sequences are SGHTA and FQGNSA. CDR3 in amino acids: CASSLAPPLAGVAQETQYF. The DNA of the CDR3 is TGTGCCAGCAGCCTAGCACCACCACTAGCGGGAGTGGCCCAAGAGACCCAGTACTTC.

The V call is TRBV20-1, the J call TRBJ2-5; 13 bases match TRBD2. The CDR3 spans 14 residues. CDR1 and CDR2 from the germline V gene are DFQATT and SNEGSKA (reference sequence). With V trimmed by 5 bases and J by 5 bases, 5 bases remained unmatched. The CDR3, as DNA: TGCAGTGCTCCGACTAGCGGGGGGCTGGAGACCCAGTACTTC. It specifies CSAPTSGGLETQYF.

The chain recombines TRBV7-9 with TRBJ2-6; D is perhaps TRBD1 or TRBD2 (7 bases each). Germline assignment: CDR1 SEHNR and CDR2 FQNEAQ (reference sequence). V lost 4 bases, J lost 0 bases, and 16 bases lay in between. The CDR3 has 18 amino acids. CDR3 loop: CASSSQGGRNSGANVLTF. The CDR3 DNA follows: TGTGCCAGCAGCTCGCAGGGGGGGAGGAACTCTGGGGCCAACGTCCTGACTTTC.

The chain couples TRBV27 to TRBJ2-3, with 12 bases identical to TRBD2. The CDR3 length is 17 residues. J lost 2 bases, V lost 4 bases, and 7 bases had no gene match. Germline loops: CDR1 MNHEY, CDR2 SMNVEV (reference sequence). This CDR3 reads CASSSVRLAGATDTQYF. DNA of the CDR3: TGTGCCAGCAGTTCCGTCCGACTAGCGGGGGCCACAGATACGCAGTATTTT.

In DNA, the CDR3 is TGCAGCGTTCGCGTCGGGGGACCTGGCTCCTACGAGCAGTACTTC. Amino acids: CSVRVGGPGSYEQYF. The chain carries TRBV29-1 and TRBJ2-7; maybe TRBD2 (6 bases). V lost 5 bases and J 0 bases, leaving 17 bases between the germline ends. This CDR3 has 15 residues. Germline CDR1 is SQVTM and CDR2 is ANQGSEA.

V usage is TRBV21-1 and J usage is TRBJ2-1; the table's D call, TRBD1, has no DNA check behind it. TRBV21-1 is a pseudogene locus. The CDR3 runs to 17 residues. The CDR3: CASSKGRTGGEANEQFF. The DNA of the CDR3 is TGTGCCAGCAGCAAAGGCCGGACAGGGGGCGAGGCCAATGAGCAGTTCTTC.

This sequence joins TRBV7-9 and TRBJ1-6; D might be TRBD1 (6 bases). The V end was cut by 5 bases, the J end by 7 bases, with 18 bases between. The CDR3 length is 16 residues. CDR1 and CDR2 (germline): SEHNR, FQNEAQ (reference sequence). The CDR3 here is CASSLTGMSGNSPLHF. The DNA of the CDR3 is TGTGCCAGCAGCCTCACAGGGATGTCGGGCAATTCACCCCTCCACTTT.

V usage is TRBV9 and J usage is TRBJ2-3; no firm D call. There are 14 residues in the CDR3. Germline V gives CDR1 SGDLS, CDR2 YYNGEE. V was pared by 3 bases and J by 2 bases, with 10 bases between. The CDR3 spells CASSGNSFTDTQYF. As DNA, the CDR3 is TGTGCCAGCAGCGGGAACTCGTTCACAGATACGCAGTATTTT. The full variable domain, rest sourced from reference TRBV9 and TRBJ2-3, is DSGVTQTPKHLITATGQRVTLRCSPRSGDLSVYWYQQSLDQGLQFLIQYYNGEERAKGNILERFSAQQFPDLHSELNLSSLELGDSALYFCASSGNSFTDTQYFGPGTRLTVL.

The chain joins TRBV2 to TRBJ2-5; 12 nucleotides align to TRBD2. The germline gives CDR1 SNHLY, CDR2 FYNNEI. V shed 7 bases, J shed 3 bases, and the junction held 3 bases outside the gene matches. There are 14 residues in the CDR3. The CDR3 nucleotides read TGTGCCAGCATCCGACTAGCGGGGGAAGAGACCCAGTACTTC. Protein product: CASIRLAGEETQYF.

This rearrangement joins TRBV6-1 to TRBJ2-6; D is ambiguous. The CDR3 is 15 residues long. Germline assignment: CDR1 MNHNS and CDR2 SASEGT. V shed 7 bases and J shed 2 bases, with 12 bases lying between them. The CDR3 DNA is TGTGCCAGCAAGGCAGCCCGGACTGGGGCCAACGTCCTGACTTTC. It specifies CASKAARTGANVLTF.

This clonotype was recorded a few times. The DNA of the CDR3 is TGTGCCAGCTTGAAAAGAGGCGGTTACGAGCAGTACTTC. The encoded protein is CASLKRGGYEQYF. The V gene is TRBV6-1, the J gene TRBJ2-7; no clear D gene. CDR1 and CDR2 from the germline V gene are MNHNS and SASEGT. Trimming removed 8 bases at V and 4 bases at J, with 15 bases between. This CDR3 contains 13 residues.

The genes are TRBV6-2 or TRBV6-3 and TRBJ1-2; D gene uncertain. Germline CDR1 reads MNHEY; CDR2 reads SVGEGT. Deletions cut 10 bases from V and 6 bases from J, with 18 bases between. There are 13 residues in the CDR3. CDR3 nucleotides: TGTGCCATCAGAGGTGGGGAAGACCATGGCTACACCTTC. Translated: CAIRGGEDHGYTF.

This clonotype was seen a few times. Its ends do not fully match the called genes, so a read error is possible. This rearrangement joins TRBV7-3 to TRBJ2-3; 11 positions agree with TRBD2. The CDR3 runs to 14 residues. Per germline, CDR1 SGHTA and CDR2 FQGTGA. The chain's CDR3 is CANSPGTSGNTQYF. The CDR3 DNA is TGTGCCAACAGCCCCGGGACTAGCGGAAATACGCAGTATTTT.

This clonotype was counted a few times. This sequence joins TRBV7-2 and TRBJ2-5; D not resolved. The V end was cut by 0 bases, the J end by 2 bases, with 10 bases between. The CDR3 extends over 15 amino acids. The V gene's germline CDR1 is SGHTA and CDR2 FQGNSA. The CDR3: CASSLAPALQETQYF. The CDR3 region has the DNA TGTGCCAGCAGCTTAGCGCCGGCCCTACAAGAGACCCAGTACTTC. Filled out from reference TRBV7-2 and TRBJ2-5, the complete variable domain reads GAGVSQSPSNKVTEKGKDVELRCDPISGHTALYWYRQSLGQGLEFLIYFQGNSAPDKSGLPSDRFSAERTGGSVSTLTIQRTQQEDSAVYLCASSLAPALQETQYFGPGTRLLVL.

This clonotype came up many times. The chain combines TRBV9 with TRBJ2-7; D gene uncertain. This CDR3 has 13 residues. The V gene lost 4 bases and the J gene lost 2 bases, with 10 bases spanning the gap. Germline assignment: CDR1 SGDLS and CDR2 YYNGEE. CDR3 nucleotides: TGTGCCAGCAGCCCGAACAGAACCTACGAGCAGTACTTC. Protein: CASSPNRTYEQYF.

The J gene is TRBJ1-4, the V gene TRBV6-1; 11 bases fit TRBD1. Looked up from germline, CDR1 is MNHNS and CDR2 is SASEGT. The CDR3 contains 18 residues. Trimming removed 7 bases from V and 7 bases from J; junction bases left unmatched: 17. CDR3: CASTDTGTGGLYAEKLFF. The CDR3, as DNA: TGTGCCAGCACCGACACCGGGACAGGGGGTCTTTACGCTGAAAAACTGTTTTTT.

This clonotype was observed a handful of times. The genes are TRBV7-2 and TRBJ1-2, with D maybe TRBD1 (6 bases). CDR1 SGHTA and CDR2 FQGNSA come from the germline V gene. This CDR3 has 13 residues. With 5 bases removed from V and 8 bases from J, the gap between germline ends came to 15 bases. CDR3 in amino acids: CASSPSTGVGYTF. DNA for the CDR3: TGTGCCAGCAGCCCGTCGACAGGAGTCGGCTACACCTTC.

This chain joins TRBV28 and TRBJ2-1; D unresolved. Germline V gives CDR1 MDHEN, CDR2 SYDVKM. The CDR3 has 11 residues. V was shortened by 7 bases and J by 7 bases, with 8 bases between the two germline ends. CDR3 DNA sequence: TGTGCCAGCATTCGCCTGAATGAGCAGTTCTTC. It codes for CASIRLNEQFF.

The chain carries TRBV6-2 or TRBV6-3 and TRBJ2-1; unclear D gene. The CDR3 extends over 15 amino acids. Between the trimmed V and J ends, which lost 2 bases and 5 bases, there was a span of 13 bases. Germline loops: CDR1 MNHEY, CDR2 SVGEGT. This CDR3 is CASSYRRNRDNEQFF. Written as DNA, the CDR3 is TGTGCCAGCAGTTACAGACGGAATCGGGACAATGAGCAGTTCTTC.